One T cell receptor beta chain is described in this entry. Its antigen remains unknown. Distinct nucleotide sequences in the sample also encode this CDR3. The sorted-subset replicate PCRs were given about 210 ng DNA, which is tens of thousands of T cell genomes. Sequenced by immunoSEQ multiplex PCR; TCRdb stores in-frame clones only, minus some. Found here are about 2.4 million clones, approximately 93% of them singletons; the top ten hold 0.36%. This sample is drawn from a study of shared clonotypes between healthy human individuals. General observations from the study: Sorted-subset sequencing was shown by rarefaction to be incomplete despite large depth.

The specimen was naive CD4+ T cells from PBMCs. Regarding subset: CD45RA+ positively selected. The clonotype was recovered from a man aged 18 to 29 in good health. Some clones in this sample may be carry-over from other donors' samples.

CDR3 protein: CASSPPDRRNTEAFF. As DNA, the CDR3 is TGTGCCAGCAGTCCACCCGACCGACGGAACACTGAAGCTTTCTTT. The chain recombines TRBV28 with TRBJ1-1; D not certain. Trimming left V 5 bases short and J 1 base short, with 14 bases between. The length of the CDR3 is 15 residues. Germline CDR1 is MDHEN and CDR2 is SYDVKM. The full variable domain, rest sourced from reference TRBV28 and TRBJ1-1, is DVKVTQSSRYLVKRTGEKVFLECVQDMDHENMFWYRQDPGLGLRLIYFSYDVKMKEKGDIPEGYSVSREKKERFSLILESASTNQTSMYLCASSPPDRRNTEAFFGQGTRLTVV.